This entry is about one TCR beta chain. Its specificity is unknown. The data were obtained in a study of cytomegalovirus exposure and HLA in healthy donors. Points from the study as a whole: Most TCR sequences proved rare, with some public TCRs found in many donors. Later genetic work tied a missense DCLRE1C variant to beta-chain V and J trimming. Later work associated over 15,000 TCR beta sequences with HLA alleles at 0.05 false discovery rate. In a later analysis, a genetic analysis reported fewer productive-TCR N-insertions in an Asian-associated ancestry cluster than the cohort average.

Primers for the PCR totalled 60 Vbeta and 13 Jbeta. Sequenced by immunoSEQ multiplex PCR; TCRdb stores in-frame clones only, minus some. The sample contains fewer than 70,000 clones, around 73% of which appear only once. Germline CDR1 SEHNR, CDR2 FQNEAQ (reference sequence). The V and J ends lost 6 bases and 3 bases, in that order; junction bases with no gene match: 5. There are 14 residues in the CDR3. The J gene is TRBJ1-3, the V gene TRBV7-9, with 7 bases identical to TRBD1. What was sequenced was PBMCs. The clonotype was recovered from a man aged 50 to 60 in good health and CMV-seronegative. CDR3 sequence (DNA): TGTGCCAGCAGATCAACAGGGGATGGAAACACCATATATTTT. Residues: CASRSTGDGNTIYF.